This TCR beta chain was recorded in a study of cytomegalovirus exposure and HLA in healthy donors (dated by TCRdb to the late 2010s). For the study in its entirety: According to an earlier analysis of 450 to 650 of the donors, about 179 million T cells yielded approximately 120 million unique TCR beta sequences and approximately 300 Gb of sequence data. Roughly 300 gigabases of sequencing data and tens of millions of unique TCR sequences made up an early release that covered around 640 HLA-typed donors. The genetic ancestry cluster associated with self-reported Caucasian donors included 81% of the 350 to 500 genotyped donors. The aim of the study was to test whether cataloging public T cell receptors could identify signatures of past pathogen exposure. The study profiled the T cell repertoires of approximately 700 subjects by immunosequencing and related them to cytomegalovirus serostatus. In addition to the first cohort of 650 to 800 subjects, a separate validation cohort of approximately 130 different subjects was used. To predict cytomegalovirus infection status, the study brought together high-throughput TCR immunosequencing, statistical association of individual TCRs with disease status, and machine learning. A later analysis re-analyzed previously published TCR beta repertoires from approximately 700 donors and added high-resolution HLA genotyping to study TCR occurrence patterns. Rather than drawing on any new phenotypic data, the later analysis identified candidate immune exposures from TCR beta sequences and the way those sequences occurred across donors. To decide whether each TCR beta V gene segment behaved as functional or pseudogenic, an earlier analysis of fewer than 750 of the donors relied on high-throughput TCR beta sequencing. Donor age, sex, ethnicity and CMV serostatus were compiled alongside the repertoire data. A later genetic analysis used genome-wide SNP genotypes for 398 of the 666 donors, treating that subset as a discovery cohort. Every repertoire in the discovery cohort had been generated on one and the same sequencing platform. HLA typing included class I and class II loci at four-digit resolution. The number of typed donors differed by locus: roughly 629-640 for A, B, C, DRB1 and DQB1; roughly 510 for DQA1; over 600 for DPA1; and roughly 470 for DPB1. Because of strong linkage in the cohort, a few DR-DQ haplotypes were treated as single units for association and clustering. Among around 400 genotyped donors of the cohort, an average of roughly 240,000 unique TCR beta nucleotide sequences were sequenced per donor, roughly a sixth of them non-productive. Paper-wide results and their limitations: Linkage disequilibrium might explain the correlated functional status among segregating V segments, but an unknown experimental factor could not be excluded. In a later analysis, HLA-associated TCR beta chains showed more clonal expansion and lower generation probabilities than non-associated chains that were equally common. Three of the identified cytomegalovirus-associated TCR beta chains were confirmed in vitro to be specific for cytomegalovirus antigens. In a later genetic analysis, a missense DCLRE1C variant was associated with V-gene and J-gene trimming of TCR beta chains, and the association was replicated in an independent cohort. Across donors, most TCR sequences were observed very rarely, whereas some public TCRs were present in many individuals. The classifier was reported to diagnose cytomegalovirus status with high specificity and sensitivity in both the original and validation cohorts. Immune exposure information for the cohort was limited to CMV serostatus. According to a later genetic analysis, donors in an Asian-associated ancestry cluster had fewer N-insertions in productive TCRs than the roughly 670-donor mean. Strong co-occurrence of HLA alleles, especially DR and DQ, made assigning TCR associations to individual alleles difficult. The cohort was sequenced for TCR beta chains only, and without alpha or paired-chain data the features that could be detected were limited. In the study, some 180 TCR beta chains were listed as associated with cytomegalovirus. According to a later analysis, parvovirus B19, influenza, CMV and Epstein-Barr virus appeared linked to several top co-occurrence clusters. Some IMGT-functional V segments, including TRBV6-2 and TRBV6-3, could not be told apart with the 87-base-pair reads, so those segments were excluded. HLA typing was unavailable for some donors at each locus, so association tests used only the typed subset. The authors suggested that the approach could potentially be extended to other disease states and immunological phenotypes. At a false discovery rate of 0.05, a later analysis linked approximately 18,000 TCR beta sequences to specific HLA alleles. A further reported finding was that TCR beta sequences accurately predicted the HLA-A and HLA-B alleles for most subjects in the first cohort. Presence/absence analyses assumed roughly uniform sequencing depth across donors, an assumption that may not hold. In an earlier analysis of around 600 of the donors, most TCR beta V segments appeared in productive rearrangements about 87% or about 30% of the time, broadly matching IMGT annotations. According to a later analysis, most CMV-associated TCR beta chains appeared to be HLA-restricted, and the HLA associations seemed to be driven largely by CMV exposure. According to a later analysis, TCR association rates differed among HLA loci, with DRB1 alleles showing the most associated TCRs and HLA-C alleles showing the fewest. The sequencing pipeline was judged likely to have produced a cluster of highly shared sequence variants as a technical artifact. The earlier analysis of some 560 of the donors excluded about 16 rarely observed V segments, including chromosome 9 orphons, because counts were too low.

The cohort comprised several hundred healthy bone marrow donors. At the time of sampling, all cohort members were nominally healthy, though unrecorded immune exposures were likely present. The donor tested CMV seropositive and was one of the 289 seropositive cohort members. Every donor gave a peripheral blood sample, and the peripheral blood mononuclear cells from that sample were used for TCR beta sequencing. The Qiagen DNeasy Blood Extraction Kit was used to extract genomic DNA from the blood cell samples. The protocol used for the library was the immunoSEQ multiplex PCR assay. For the multiplex PCR, a mixture combining 60 forward primers for TCR Vbeta segments and 13 reverse primers for TCR Jbeta segments was used. Amplification of the CDR3 region of rearranged TCR beta genes was performed with a multiplex PCR assay on genomic DNA. On the Illumina HiSeq System, the amplified TCR beta libraries were sequenced as 87-base-pair reads. Per the original workflow: A later analysis tallied 70 million to 100 million unique TCR beta chains across the 666 repertoires, and some 10 million of those chains were shared by two or more donors. Raw reads were error-corrected and collapsed into unique sequences with a nearest-neighbor algorithm that merged closely related sequences to remove PCR and sequencing errors. CDR3 sequences were aligned to IMGT reference sequences to assign V, D and J gene segments. For a sequence to be retained, a match of at least six nucleotides was required to both a V gene segment and a J gene segment. Rearrangements were classified as productive when the CDR3 lacked stop codons and remained in frame with V and J, and all other rearrangements were classified as non-productive. Following IMGT convention, CDR3 was defined as the stretch from the second conserved V-encoded cysteine to the conserved J-encoded phenylalanine. In an earlier analysis of around 600 of the donors, sequences lacking an unambiguous match to a single V gene segment were excluded. An earlier analysis of about 600 of the donors called V segments functional above 56.7% productive rearrangements and segregating when the between-donor standard deviation exceeded 5%. A statistical classification framework was developed to diagnose cytomegalovirus status using the catalog of TCR beta chain sequences. A later analysis assigned V and J genes by comparing TCR nucleotide sequences with IMGT/GENE-DB human TR gene sequences. Using the TCRdist pipeline, a later analysis assigned CDR3 sequences along with most-parsimonious VDJ recombination scenarios. In a later analysis, every TCR beta chain was defined by the combination of its CDR3 amino acid sequence and its V-gene family, and reads without a unique V-gene family were dropped. To address suspected cross-contamination and a sequencing artifact, a later analysis removed around 590 highly shared, low-generation-probability nucleotide sequences. In a later analysis, a clonal expansion index was calculated for each public chain from normalized within-repertoire ranks of inferred template counts. Generation probabilities in a later analysis came from a VDJ recombination model fitted to out-of-frame rearrangements, and those results were checked against IGoR. Hypergeometric tests were used in a later analysis to score TCR-TCR, TCR-HLA and TCR-CMV co-occurrence, with a repertoire-size bias correction applied to the TCR pairs. In a later analysis, false discovery rates were estimated by permuting HLA or CMV assignments 20 times. In a later analysis, co-occurring TCRs were grouped using DBSCAN, and TCRdist sequence similarity was added for clustering within HLA-allele-positive subsets. Repertoires with fewer than 30,000 or more than 120,000 public chains, plus five repertoires with anomalous nucleotide sharing, were excluded from co-occurrence clustering. Entries here come from immuneACCESS through TCRdb and include only in-frame sequences with V and J called. Some clones fail to appear in such tables; in the studies checked, an unresolved V gene covers under half of the shortfall, and the cause of the remainder is unknown. That table furnishes V, J and clone size, whereas the DNA furnished D and trimming. This sample is represented by approximately 87,000 clones; under 90% of them were singletons. Approximately 4.2% of the sample goes to the ten largest clones.

Notes on this clone: Its antigen remains undetermined. No much larger clone is present one base from it, and per-base qualities are unavailable.

Reading the germline V gene gives CDR1 SGHVS and CDR2 FNYEAQ. The junction shows trimming of 8 bases on V and 7 bases on J, and the gene matches do not reach 8 bases of it. The CDR3 sequence holds 14 residues, the cysteine and phenylalanine included. The entry retains the CDR3 DNA only, 42 bases that are in frame from base 1. The TCR comes from a woman aged 70-85 years in good health and CMV-seropositive. The specimen sequenced was PBMCs. This chain joins TRBV7-6 to TRBJ2-2, with 9 bases matching TRBD2. The DNA sequence reads TGTGCCAGCCAGAGCGGGAGGTCGGGCGGGGAGCTGTTTTTT. Its amino acids are CASQSGRSGGELFF.